The next 23 T cell receptor beta chains were all read from a single sample in a study of T-cell memory formation after mild COVID-19. A single record per CDR3 protein comes from TCRdb applying MiXCR to the 5' RACE reads. The sample gives around 340,000 distinct CDR3 sequences, over 20% of which show up once; around 13% is in the top ten. Sequencing was carried out using PBMCs or a T cell subset sorted from them (not recorded which). The source of these receptors is an adult woman who had mild COVID-19 (a few samples of this study predate the infection). Cell type and time point are not known.

The V call is TRBV7-2, the J call TRBJ2-7, with D possibly being TRBD2 (6 bases). V was pared by 8 bases and J by 0 bases, with 14 bases between. The CDR3 is made up of 14 amino acids. CDR1 and CDR2 from the germline V gene are SGHTA and FQGNSA. The CDR3 nucleotides are TGTGCCAGCTCTATAGCGGTTAGCTCCTACGAGCAGTACTTC. Its protein is CASSIAVSSYEQYF.

The chain employs TRBV19 and TRBJ2-7; D is unclear. This CDR3 has 15 amino acids. Trimming cost V 5 bases and J 4 bases, with 18 bases left between them. Germline V CDR1 and CDR2: LNHDA, SQIVND (reference sequence). This CDR3 reads CASSPNPTVGYEQYF. CDR3 in DNA: TGTGCCAGTAGTCCAAACCCCACGGTGGGATACGAGCAGTACTTC.

The chain has TRBV7-9 and TRBJ2-1; D is undetermined. Deletions cut 5 bases from V and 2 bases from J, with 7 bases between. The germline CDR1 and CDR2 sequences are SEHNR and FQNEAQ (reference sequence). This CDR3 has 13 amino acids. This chain's CDR3 is CASSQNTYNEQFF. The CDR3 DNA follows: TGTGCCAGCAGCCAAAACACCTACAATGAGCAGTTCTTC.

This chain connects TRBV20-1 to TRBJ2-3; 8 bases are a match to TRBD2. Germline values: CDR1 DFQATT, CDR2 SNEGSKA (reference sequence). After removal of 3 bases from V and 4 bases from J, the junction contained 6 bases not matched to a gene. There are 14 residues in the CDR3. The CDR3 protein is CSARGSGGADTQYF. In nucleotides, the CDR3 is TGCAGTGCTAGGGGGTCGGGAGGGGCAGATACGCAGTATTTT.

There are a few counts of this clonotype. The chain uses TRBV25-1 and TRBJ2-7; weak D call: TRBD1 (5 bases). Germline V gene lookup returns CDR1 MGHDK and CDR2 SYGVNS. The V and J ends lost 5 bases and 0 bases respectively, with 8 bases between them. This CDR3 is 13 amino acids long. The CDR3 loop reads CASSKQVSYEQYF. In DNA, the CDR3 is TGTGCCAGCAGTAAACAGGTCTCCTACGAGCAGTACTTC.

This clonotype was detected only a few times. This chain joins TRBV9 and TRBJ1-5; D possibly corresponds to TRBD1 (5 bases). The CDR3 is 14 residues long. The V gene lost 10 bases and the J gene lost 3 bases, with 17 bases spanning the gap. The germline V gene encodes CDR1 SGDLS and CDR2 YYNGEE. CDR3 sequence (DNA): TGTGCCCCATGGATGGGGGTAATCAATCAGCCCCAGCATTTT. Translating gives CAPWMGVINQPQHF.

This clonotype was counted many times. The chain links TRBV7-9 to TRBJ2-1, with 9 nucleotides matching TRBD1. With 4 bases clipped from V and 9 bases from J, the junction kept 7 bases outside the gene matches. Germline V gene sequence: CDR1 SEHNR, CDR2 FQNEAQ (reference sequence). CDR3 size: 14 residues. The CDR3 DNA reads TGTGCCAGCAGCTCCTCGGGACAGGGTACTGAGCAGTTCTTC. Protein sequence: CASSSSGQGTEQFF.

The chain combines TRBV20-1 with TRBJ2-5; 7 positions agree with TRBD1. With 4 bases clipped from V and 4 bases from J, the junction kept 6 bases outside the gene matches. This CDR3 is built from 13 residues. Germline CDR1 and CDR2: DFQATT and SNEGSKA (reference sequence). This CDR3 reads CSAIQGKGETQYF. The DNA for the CDR3 is TGCAGTGCTATACAGGGGAAGGGAGAGACCCAGTACTTC.

This clonotype has more than one count but fewer than ten. This chain links TRBV4-2 with TRBJ2-7, with unresolved D. This CDR3 has 14 residues. With 1 base removed from V and 2 bases from J, the gap between germline ends came to 9 bases. CDR1 is LGHNA, CDR2 YNFKEQ, per germline. The CDR3: CASSQAGSTYEQYF. CDR3 bases: TGTGCCAGCAGCCAAGCGGGCTCGACCTACGAGCAGTACTTC.

The rearrangement joins TRBV18 to TRBJ2-1; 8 nucleotides line up with TRBD1. The ends lost 4 bases at V and 0 bases at J; junction bases unmatched: 2. This CDR3 is 15 amino acids long. Germline V CDR1 and CDR2: KGHSH, LQKENI. Here the CDR3 reads CASSQTGVSYNEQFF. The CDR3 bases are TGTGCCAGCTCACAGACAGGGGTCTCCTACAATGAGCAGTTCTTC.

This rearrangement joins TRBV5-1 to TRBJ2-3; tentatively, D is TRBD2 (6 bases). The CDR3 is 13 amino acids. Per germline, CDR1 SGHRS and CDR2 YFSETQ. Trimming cost V 1 base and J 4 bases, with 7 bases left between them. Here the CDR3 reads CASSLWEADTQYF. The CDR3 nucleotides are TGCGCCAGCAGCTTGTGGGAGGCAGATACGCAGTATTTT.

This chain uses TRBV10-2 with TRBJ2-3; D is ambiguous. From germline, CDR1 is WSHSY and CDR2 SAAADI. V was cut by 8 bases and J by 6 bases, with 6 bases left in between. The CDR3 loop spans 10 amino acids. CDR3 nucleotides: TGCGCCAGCCTCGGGGATACGCAGTATTTT. The encoded protein is CASLGDTQYF.

The V and J genes are TRBV6-6 and TRBJ1-4; D is unclear. V shed 6 bases and J shed 3 bases, with 32 bases lying between them. Germline assignment: CDR1 MNHNY and CDR2 SVGAGI (reference sequence). This CDR3 region has 21 residues. DNA for the CDR3: TGTGCCAGCAGCGGGCGGATGGTCCTCCGTCAACTAGGGTCAGCTAATGAAAAACTGTTTTTT. Translated: CASSGRMVLRQLGSANEKLFF.

This clonotype came up many times. This chain links TRBV4-2 with TRBJ2-5, with D perhaps matching TRBD2 (6 bases). Trimming took off 0 bases at V and 4 bases at J, with 12 bases between the two ends. The germline gives CDR1 LGHNA, CDR2 YNFKEQ. CDR3 length: 15 amino acids. The CDR3 sequence is CASSQDQLATETQYF. CDR3 in DNA: TGTGCCAGCAGCCAAGATCAGCTAGCGACAGAGACCCAGTACTTC.

This clonotype occurred a few times. V gene TRBV20-1 combines with J gene TRBJ1-2, with 10 bases that match TRBD1. CDR3 size: 11 residues. The V segment lost 6 bases and the J segment 8 bases; nucleotides outside the gene matches: 3. Germline V gives CDR1 DFQATT, CDR2 SNEGSKA (reference sequence). CDR3 DNA: TGCAGTGCAGGGACAGGGGTCGGCTACACCTTC. Its protein is CSAGTGVGYTF.

V usage is TRBV27 and J usage is TRBJ2-2; TRBD2 matches at 12 bases. This CDR3 is built from 16 residues. The germline V gene encodes CDR1 MNHEY and CDR2 SMNVEV (reference sequence). Trimming removed 8 bases from V and 4 bases from J; junction bases left unmatched: 8. This chain's CDR3 is CASSNEGLAGTGELFF. In DNA, the CDR3 is TGTGCCAGCTCAAATGAGGGACTAGCGGGCACCGGGGAGCTGTTTTTT.

The chain links TRBV24-1 to TRBJ2-1, with a tentative D call TRBD1 (5 bases). There are 11 residues in the CDR3. Germline V gene lookup returns CDR1 KGHDR and CDR2 SFDVKD. Trimming took 4 bases from V and 8 from J, leaving 5 bases between them. CDR3 region: CATSEGDEQFF. Written as DNA, the CDR3 is TGTGCCACCAGTGAAGGGGATGAGCAGTTCTTC.

The V and J genes are TRBV5-6 and TRBJ2-7; D is undetermined. This CDR3 is built from 12 residues. In germline, CDR1 is SGHDT, CDR2 YYEEEE. V was trimmed by 0 bases and J by 7 bases, leaving 8 bases between them. The CDR3 reads CASSLALLEQYF. As DNA, the CDR3 is TGTGCCAGCAGCTTGGCCCTTTTAGAGCAGTACTTC.

Only a few counts were recorded for this clonotype. This chain uses TRBV4-1 with TRBJ2-7, with no clear D. From germline, CDR1 is MGHRA and CDR2 YSYEKL. The CDR3 sequence is 16 residues long. Trimming left V 1 base short and J 0 bases short, with 13 bases between. Here the CDR3 reads CASSQGETVSSYEQYF. DNA of the CDR3: TGCGCCAGCAGCCAAGGTGAAACGGTTAGCTCCTACGAGCAGTACTTC.

This clonotype was found many times. V and J are TRBV7-6 and TRBJ2-1, with unresolved D. This CDR3 region has 13 residues. CDR1 is SGHVS and CDR2 is FNYEAQ in the germline V gene. V was clipped by 5 bases and J by 4 bases, with 9 bases between them. The CDR3 nucleotides read TGTGCCAGCAGCCCACTGACGTACAATGAGCAGTTCTTC. It codes for CASSPLTYNEQFF.

Concerning this clonotype: The junction departs from the called germline gene at one end, perhaps through a read error. The rearrangement uses TRBV12-3 or TRBV12-4 and TRBJ2-1; 7 positions agree with TRBD2. The CDR3 runs 11 residues. The CDR3: CASSFGTTVGF. The CDR3 bases are TGTGCCAGCAGTTTCGGGACTACAGTAGGCTTC.

The table lists this clonotype with a few counts. The chain uses TRBV7-9 and TRBJ2-3, with 9 bases fitting TRBD2. In germline, CDR1 is SEHNR, CDR2 FQNEAQ (reference sequence). Trimming cost V 5 bases and J 6 bases; bases outside gene matches: 9. The CDR3 is 15 amino acids. CDR3 DNA sequence: TGTGCCAGCAGCCCTTCGGTAGCGGGAGTGGATACGCAGTATTTT. It yields the protein CASSPSVAGVDTQYF. Looking up the rest from reference TRBV7-9 and TRBJ2-3 gives the full variable domain: DTGVSQNPRHKITKRGQNVTFRCDPISEHNRLYWYRQTLGQGPEFLTYFQNEAQLEKSRLLSDRFSAERPKGSFSTLEIQRTEQGDSAMYLCASSPSVAGVDTQYFGPGTRLTVL.

This clonotype was picked up many times. The chain employs TRBV5-1 and TRBJ1-2; D remains unclear. The germline V gene has CDR1 SGHRS and CDR2 YFSETQ. CDR3 length: 14 amino acids. V shed 1 base and J shed 0 bases, with 7 bases lying between them. The CDR3 DNA sequence: TGCGCCAGCAGCTTGTGGGCAGCTAACTATGGCTACACCTTC. This sequence encodes CASSLWAANYGYTF. Based on the CDR3 plus reference TRBV5-1 and TRBJ1-2, the full variable domain is KAGVTQTPRYLIKTRGQQVTLSCSPISGHRSVSWYQQTPGQGLQFLFEYFSETQRNKGNFPGRFSGRQFSNSRSEMNVSTLELGDSALYLCASSLWAANYGYTFGSGTRLTVV.